The next 16 T cell receptor beta chains were all read from a single sample in a study of blood T cells in healthy people across ages. Next came a second PCR, run for about 6 to 12 cycles, which used a sample-barcoded 5' primer along with a J-beta primer mix. A single record per CDR3 protein comes from TCRdb applying MiXCR to the 5' RACE reads. The sample has roughly 680,000 distinct CDR3 sequences; around 52% are singletons. Sequencing input: blood. The receptors originated from a woman of 80 years or more in good health.

The chain joins TRBV5-1 to TRBJ1-2; 12 positions agree with TRBD1. CDR3 length: 18 residues. The V segment lost 4 bases and the J segment 7 bases; nucleotides outside the gene matches: 17. CDR1 is SGHRS and CDR2 is YFSETQ in the germline V gene. The CDR3 sequence: CASSRLPGQGAPLGGYTF. Here the CDR3 DNA reads TGCGCCAGCAGCCGTCTACCGGGACAGGGGGCGCCCTTAGGTGGCTACACCTTC. Filled out from reference TRBV5-1 and TRBJ1-2, the complete variable domain reads KAGVTQTPRYLIKTRGQQVTLSCSPISGHRSVSWYQQTPGQGLQFLFEYFSETQRNKGNFPGRFSGRQFSNSRSEMNVSTLELGDSALYLCASSRLPGQGAPLGGYTFGSGTRLTVV.

The chain is built from TRBV3-1 and TRBJ1-2; 9 bases map to TRBD1. CDR1 is LGHDT, CDR2 YNNKEL, per germline (reference sequence). The CDR3 covers 16 residues. The V and J ends lost 5 bases and 0 bases, in that order; junction bases with no gene match: 7. This CDR3 is CASSKQGASANYGYTF. DNA of the CDR3: TGTGCCAGCAGCAAACAGGGGGCCTCAGCTAACTATGGCTACACCTTC. Full variable domain (rest looked up from reference TRBV3-1 and TRBJ1-2): DTAVSQTPKYLVTQMGNDKSIKCEQNLGHDTMYWYKQDSKKFLKIMFSYNNKELIINETVPNRFSPKSPDKAHLNLHINSLELGDSAVYFCASSKQGASANYGYTFGSGTRLTVV.

CDR3 in amino acids: CASSPRVANYGYTF. CDR3 bases: TGTGCCAGCAGCCCCCGGGTTGCGAACTATGGCTACACCTTC. V usage is TRBV13 and J usage is TRBJ1-2; D unclear. The V gene's germline CDR1 is PRHDT and CDR2 FYEKMQ (reference sequence). V was trimmed by 5 bases and J by 2 bases, leaving 12 bases between them. CDR3 size: 14 residues.

The chain combines TRBV27 with TRBJ2-1; D gene unclear. Germline CDR1 reads MNHEY; CDR2 reads SMNVEV (reference sequence). The CDR3 totals 13 residues. Trimming removed 7 bases at V and 8 bases at J, with 15 bases between. CDR3 residues: CASIQVVRHEQFF. The DNA for the CDR3 is TGTGCCAGCATTCAGGTCGTACGGCATGAGCAGTTCTTC.

The chain combines TRBV7-9 with TRBJ2-1; D perhaps matches TRBD2 (5 bases). The CDR3 is made up of 11 amino acids. Germline V gene lookup returns CDR1 SEHNR and CDR2 FQNEAQ (reference sequence). Trimming stripped 6 bases from V and 9 bases from J, with 9 bases between. The CDR3 loop reads CASRSGGEQFF. The CDR3 nucleotides are TGTGCCAGCAGAAGCGGTGGTGAGCAGTTCTTC.

For this clonotype: Being one base from a much bigger clone, this may be a read error. The J gene is TRBJ2-7, the V gene TRBV4-2; D remains ambiguous. CDR1 is LGHNA and CDR2 is YNFKEQ in the germline V gene. The CDR3 sequence is 14 residues long. CDR3 DNA sequence: TGTGCCAGCAGCCAAGCAGCGAGCTCCCACGAGCAGTACTTC. Its protein product is CASSQAASSHEQYF.

The chain employs TRBV21-1 and TRBJ2-3; the tabulated D call, TRBD1, remains unverified against the DNA. TRBV21-1 is listed as a pseudogene. The CDR3 is made up of 15 amino acids. The CDR3 here is CASNEGAPFTDAQYF. The CDR3, as DNA: TGTGCCAGCAATGAGGGGGCCCCTTTCACAGATGCGCAGTATTTT.

This clonotype was counted many times. This chain uses TRBV9 with TRBJ2-1; D perhaps matches TRBD2 (5 bases). V shed 0 bases and J shed 8 bases, with 15 bases lying between them. From germline, CDR1 is SGDLS and CDR2 YYNGEE. The CDR3 runs 15 residues. CDR3 loop: CASSVGLAVGDEQFF. CDR3 coding DNA: TGTGCCAGCAGCGTAGGGCTAGCTGTCGGTGATGAGCAGTTCTTC.

In its sample, this clonotype was seen a few times. The chain is built from TRBV5-1 and TRBJ2-3, with D maybe TRBD1 (5 bases). V lost 0 bases to trimming and J lost 1 base, with 18 bases between them. Germline V gives CDR1 SGHRS, CDR2 YFSETQ. This CDR3 spans 18 amino acids. The DNA for the CDR3 is TGCGCCAGCAGCTTGGGTATTGGACACCAAATGGGCACAGATACGCAGTATTTT. It codes for CASSLGIGHQMGTDTQYF.

Details on this clonotype: A much larger clone is a single base away; this may be a read error. As DNA, the CDR3 is TGCAGCGTCGCAGGGGGCAACGTGTTCGATGAGCAGTTCTTC. It yields the protein CSVAGGNVFDEQFF. The rearrangement links TRBV29-1 to TRBJ2-1; TRBD1 matches at 8 bases. Looked up from germline, CDR1 is SQVTM and CDR2 is ANQGSEA. The CDR3 loop spans 14 amino acids. The V and J ends lost 6 bases and 8 bases, in that order; junction bases with no gene match: 12.

This clonotype was found many times. The V and J genes are TRBV30 and TRBJ1-2; 10 bases are shared with TRBD1. V was pared by 3 bases and J by 3 bases, with 7 bases of the junction left unmatched. The CDR3 has 15 residues. CDR1 GTSNPN and CDR2 SVGIG come from the germline V gene (reference sequence). The CDR3 DNA reads TGTGCCTGGAGACGAAGGACAGGGGGAGACTATGGCTACACCTTC. This codes for CAWRRRTGGDYGYTF.

This clonotype came up a few times. The J gene is TRBJ2-7, the V gene TRBV5-1; the D gene is possibly TRBD1 (6 bases). Gene TRBJ2-5 matches the end of the DNA better, so the J call may be wrong. From germline, CDR1 is SGHRS and CDR2 YFSETQ. This CDR3 spans 15 amino acids. The CDR3: CASSLQWTVGETQYF. The CDR3 DNA follows: TGCGCCAGCAGCTTACAATGGACAGTCGGAGAGACCCAGTACTTC.

This chain uses TRBV20-1 with TRBJ2-7; D not certain. V was shortened by 0 bases and J by 0 bases, with 12 bases between the two germline ends. The CDR3 runs to 15 residues. Germline V gene sequence: CDR1 DFQATT, CDR2 SNEGSKA (reference sequence). CDR3 residues: CSAREGRANSYEQYF. The CDR3 DNA sequence: TGCAGTGCTAGAGAAGGCCGAGCGAACTCCTACGAGCAGTACTTC.

This clonotype was seen a handful of times. The V call is TRBV12-3 or TRBV12-4, the J call TRBJ2-3, with D perhaps TRBD2 (6 bases). V was cut by 5 bases and J by 2 bases, with 11 bases left in between. The CDR3 is made up of 14 amino acids. The CDR3 region is CASSTEGPTDTQYF. As DNA, the CDR3 is TGTGCCAGCAGTACGGAGGGGCCCACAGATACGCAGTATTTT.

This clonotype was seen a handful of times. The chain combines TRBV6-6 with TRBJ1-1, with TRBD1 as a possible D gene (5 bases). Trimming pared 6 bases from V and 3 bases from J, leaving 14 bases between. Germline V CDR1 and CDR2: MNHNY, SVGAGI (reference sequence). The CDR3 consists of 14 residues. CDR3 sequence: CASRPVGTHTEAFF. CDR3 nucleotide sequence: TGTGCCAGCAGACCTGTAGGGACCCACACTGAAGCTTTCTTT.

This clonotype came up many times. This sequence joins TRBV12-3 or TRBV12-4 and TRBJ2-7; TRBD2 is a possible D gene (5 bases). The CDR3 totals 12 residues. Trimming stripped 6 bases from V and 3 bases from J, with 9 bases between. The CDR3 spells CASSRTLYEQYF. DNA for the CDR3: TGTGCCAGCAGCAGGACTCTCTACGAGCAGTACTTC.